Listed below are T cell receptor beta chains from one sample, sequenced in a study of blood T cell repertoires in COVID-19. Libraries were prepared by immunoSEQ multiplex PCR; TCRdb keeps only in-frame clonotypes and omits some of them. This sample has some 200,000 clones, with 75% to 85% found just once. The material sequenced was peripheral blood. These receptors came from a woman younger than 45 with COVID-19, enrolled during active disease. Both conserved end residues are part of each CDR3. D genes are given only for firm matches. The listing skips clone size in some rows; elsewhere it reads once, few, many or a size class.

clone size,D gene,V gene,J gene,CDR3 protein,CDR3 DNA
-,-,TRBV1,TRBJ2-7,CTSATAPRNEQYF,TGCACCAGCGCCACAGCCCCCAGGAACGAGCAGTACTTC
once,-,TRBV25-1,TRBJ1-1,CASSVLQASEAFF,TGTGCCAGCAGTGTCCTCCAGGCTTCGGAAGCTTTCTTT
-,TRBD1,TRBV27,TRBJ2-1,CASSLSIQGADEQFF,TGTGCCAGCAGTTTATCGATACAGGGGGCGGATGAGCAGTTCTTC
once,-,TRBV5-5,TRBJ1-6,CASSLDDRNSPLHF,TGTGCCAGCAGCTTGGATGACAGGAATTCACCCCTCCACTTT
-,-,TRBV28,TRBJ2-7,CASSDRRRSYEQYF,TGTGCCAGCAGTGACAGGCGTAGAAGCTACGAGCAGTACTTC
-,TRBD1,TRBV5-5,TRBJ1-1,CASSLVSGGVEAFF,TGTGCCAGCAGCTTGGTCTCAGGGGGCGTTGAAGCTTTCTTT
-,-,TRBV27,TRBJ1-5,CASSTRGGVPDQPQHF,TGTGCCAGCAGTACGCGGGGGGGGGTTCCTGATCAGCCCCAGCATTTT
-,-,TRBV4-3,TRBJ2-2,CASSQPGLQTGELFF,TGCGCCAGCAGCCAACCGGGACTTCAGACCGGGGAGCTGTTTTTT
once,-,TRBV27,TRBJ1-1,CASTSSGREAFF,TGTGCCAGCACCTCTTCCGGGAGAGAAGCTTTCTTT
-,-,TRBV5-1,TRBJ1-1,CASSLEAGGNTEAFF,TGCGCCAGCAGCTTGGAGGCAGGAGGGAACACTGAAGCTTTCTTT
-,TRBD1,TRBV5-6,TRBJ1-2,CASSPGQTYGYTF,TGTGCCAGCAGCCCGGGACAGACCTATGGCTACACCTTC
-,-,TRBV10-3,TRBJ1-1,CAISPTQNTEAFF,TGTGCCATCAGCCCTACTCAGAACACTGAAGCTTTCTTT
-,-,TRBV30,TRBJ1-1,CAWREGLDTEAFF,TGTGCCTGGAGGGAGGGTTTAGACACTGAAGCTTTCTTT
-,-,TRBV21-1,TRBJ1-3,CASSRDRVTGNTIYF,TGTGCCAGCAGCAGGGACAGGGTGACTGGAAACACCATATATTTT
few,-,TRBV19,TRBJ1-2,CASSTNYDRYGYTF,TGTGCCAGTAGTACGAATTACGACAGATATGGCTACACCTTC
few,TRBD1,TRBV27,TRBJ1-4,CASTTAATGLNEKLFF,TGTGCCAGCACCACAGCCGCGACAGGGCTTAACGAAAAACTGTTTTTT
-,TRBD1,TRBV2,TRBJ1-4,CASSEVAGGNEKLFF,TGTGCCAGCAGTGAAGTTGCAGGGGGAAATGAAAAACTGTTTTTT
-,-,TRBV2,TRBJ1-2,CASSTSAERRYGYTF,TGTGCCAGCAGTACATCCGCGGAGCGTCGCTATGGCTACACCTTC
-,TRBD1,TRBV6-5,TRBJ1-6,CASSSRTGYNSPLHF,TGTGCCAGCAGTTCCAGGACAGGATATAATTCACCCCTCCACTTT
once,-,TRBV4-3,TRBJ1-1,CASSQDHPRVGEAFF,TGCGCCAGCAGCCAAGATCACCCCAGGGTCGGTGAAGCTTTCTTT
-,TRBD2,TRBV7-7,TRBJ2-7,CASSLSVGGDYEQYF,TGTGCCAGCAGCTTATCGGTGGGGGGGGACTACGAGCAGTACTTC
-,-,TRBV7-9,TRBJ1-6,CASSLSTVPSSPLHF,TGTGCCAGCAGCCTCTCGACAGTCCCGTCGTCACCCCTCCACTTT
-,-,TRBV28,TRBJ2-1,CASTLMNTRDEQFF,TGTGCCAGTACCTTAATGAACACTAGGGATGAGCAGTTCTTC
-,-,TRBV9,TRBJ2-5,CASSENIGGKQTQYF,TGTGCCAGCAGCGAGAACATTGGGGGGAAACAGACCCAGTACTTC
-,TRBD1,TRBV5-1,TRBJ1-6,CASSSSGTDNSPLHF,TGCGCCAGCAGCTCCTCCGGGACAGATAATTCACCCCTCCACTTT
-,TRBD1,TRBV18,TRBJ2-7,CASSSGTGAENEQYF,TGTGCCAGCTCATCGGGGACAGGAGCGGAAAACGAGCAGTACTTC
-,-,TRBV5-1,TRBJ1-1,CASSLARNTEAFF,TGCGCCAGCAGCTTGGCCAGAAACACTGAAGCTTTCTTT
once,-,TRBV19,TRBJ1-5,CASSIRTVNQPQHF,TGTGCCAGTAGTATCCGGACAGTTAATCAGCCCCAGCATTTT
-,TRBD2,TRBV27,TRBJ2-7,CASRRLAGGAVRGEQYF,TGTGCCAGCAGGCGACTAGCGGGAGGGGCCGTACGTGGCGAGCAGTACTTC
-,TRBD2,TRBV7-2,TRBJ2-7,CASSPSRSAGTYEQYF,TGTGCCAGCAGCCCGTCGAGGTCAGCGGGGACCTACGAGCAGTACTTC
-,-,TRBV11-2,TRBJ1-1,CASSLGTGWDTEAFF,TGTGCCAGCAGCTTAGGCACAGGTTGGGACACTGAAGCTTTCTTT
-,TRBD2,TRBV9,TRBJ2-1,CASSLSGDSYNEQFF,TGTGCCAGCAGCCTTAGCGGGGACTCCTACAATGAGCAGTTCTTC
-,-,TRBV4-3,TRBJ2-6,CASSQATGTGANVLTF,TGCGCCAGCAGCCAAGCGACAGGAACTGGGGCCAACGTCCTGACTTTC
-,-,TRBV9,TRBJ2-7,CASSVGDAYEQYF,TGTGCCAGCAGCGTAGGAGATGCCTACGAGCAGTACTTC
-,-,TRBV6-5,TRBJ1-2,CASILPGNYGYTF,TGTGCCAGCATTTTACCGGGAAACTATGGCTACACCTTC
few,-,TRBV6-2/TRBV6-3,TRBJ1-1,CASTPGRLLRHTEAFF,TGTGCCAGCACCCCGGGGAGACTTCTAAGGCACACTGAAGCTTTCTTT
-,TRBD1,TRBV7-2,TRBJ2-7,CASSLIGRGQDEQYF,TGTGCCAGCAGCTTAATCGGCAGGGGGCAGGACGAGCAGTACTTC
-,TRBD2,TRBV29-1,TRBJ2-1,CSGGLAGAYNEQFF,TGCAGCGGGGGACTAGCGGGAGCCTACAATGAGCAGTTCTTC
-,-,TRBV5-1,TRBJ1-2,CASGRGPSSDSFYGYTF,TGCGCCAGCGGCCGCGGGCCGTCCAGCGATTCTTTTTATGGCTACACCTTC
-,-,TRBV2,TRBJ1-5,CASSDAGVQPQHF,TGTGCCAGCAGTGACGCAGGGGTACAGCCCCAGCATTTT
once,TRBD1,TRBV6-5,TRBJ2-3,CASRGTGGTDTQYF,TGTGCCAGCAGAGGGACAGGGGGCACAGATACGCAGTATTTT